This T cell receptor (beta chain) is from a study of PD-1 blockade in classical Hodgkin lymphoma. Study context: Intravenous infusions of nivolumab 3 mg/kg reached patients every 2 weeks.

This table comes from immunoSEQ multiplex PCR, and its TCRdb copy is limited to in-frame clones, with some not included. The sample shows several thousand clones, approximately 80% of them seen only once. Trimming took off 0 bases at V and 1 base at J, with 10 bases between the two ends. CDR3 size: 15 residues. The germline gives CDR1 SGHRS, CDR2 YFSETQ. Every one of the patients relapsed after autologous stem cell transplantation (brentuximab vedotin exposure was variable). Best overall response was complete response, partial response or progressive disease in these relapsed/refractory classical Hodgkin lymphoma patients.

This specimen consisted of peripheral blood mononuclear cells (PBMCs), obtained before the second cycle of nivolumab. The chain employs TRBV5-1 and TRBJ2-5, with D possibly TRBD2 on 7 matching bases. This TCR was recovered from a human donor with classical Hodgkin lymphoma. The CDR3, as DNA: TGCGCCAGCAGCTTGGCCCGGGGGGCCCAAGAGACCCAGTACTTC. Amino acids: CASSLARGAQETQYF.